The 10 T cell receptor beta chains below come from one sample, sequenced in a study of OX40 agonist ivuxolimab in advanced cancers. This table comes from immunoSEQ multiplex PCR, and its TCRdb copy is limited to in-frame clones, with some not included. The table includes more than 65,000 clones, more than 75% detected once. The sequencing here drew on CD4+ or CD8+ T cells sorted from blood, taken in a trial of the OX40 agonist ivuxolimab. The receptors derive from an adult with an advanced solid tumor such as melanoma, head and neck, liver or kidney cancer.

This clone was detected only once. V usage is TRBV25-1 and J usage is TRBJ2-3; D perhaps matches TRBD2 (6 bases). The V and J ends lost 10 bases and 6 bases respectively, with 17 bases between them. The CDR3 is 13 residues long. The germline CDR1 and CDR2 sequences are MGHDK and SYGVNS. The CDR3 region is CAIKISGGDTQYF. CDR3 sequence (DNA): TGTGCCATTAAAATAAGTGGGGGGGATACGCAGTATTTT.

V is TRBV5-6 and J is TRBJ1-2; perhaps TRBD1 as D (6 bases). Germline V gene sequence: CDR1 SGHDT, CDR2 YYEEEE. This CDR3 is built from 16 residues. The V end was cut by 0 bases, the J end by 5 bases, with 17 bases between. This chain's CDR3 is CASSLVGRGSLYGYTF. CDR3 nucleotide sequence: TGTGCCAGCAGCTTGGTAGGCAGGGGCTCTTTGTATGGCTACACCTTC.

The chain recombines TRBV9 with TRBJ2-5, with TRBD2 identical over 9 bases. With 6 bases clipped from V and 1 base from J, the junction kept 7 bases outside the gene matches. The germline CDR1 and CDR2 sequences are SGDLS and YYNGEE. The CDR3 has 15 amino acids. The CDR3 DNA reads TGTGCCAGCAATCCGCTTAGCGGGAGCCAAGAGACCCAGTACTTC. It yields the protein CASNPLSGSQETQYF.

The V call is TRBV29-1, the J call TRBJ2-7, with D possibly matching TRBD2 (6 bases). The germline CDR1 and CDR2 sequences are SQVTM and ANQGSEA. The CDR3 length is 14 residues. Trimming removed 0 bases from V and 2 bases from J, with 11 bases in between. DNA for the CDR3: TGCAGCGTTGAAGAGCGGGGTAGGGCCTACGAGCAGTACTTC. This translates into CSVEERGRAYEQYF.

This rearrangement joins TRBV14 to TRBJ2-1; 11 nucleotides match TRBD1. Germline-derived CDR1 and CDR2 are SGHDN and FVKESK. The V and J ends lost 3 bases and 9 bases, in that order; junction bases with no gene match: 7. The CDR3 covers 15 residues. As DNA, the CDR3 is TGTGCCAGCAGCCAGTGGGACAGGGGGTCCGGTGAGCAGTTCTTC. It yields the protein CASSQWDRGSGEQFF.

The CDR3, as DNA: TGTGCCAGCAGCTTAAGGGTTGGCCGGGATACGCAGTATTTT. Amino acid sequence: CASSLRVGRDTQYF. The genes are TRBV5-4 and TRBJ2-3; D uncertain. Trimming cost V 2 bases and J 6 bases, with 13 bases left between them. The CDR3 has 14 residues. The germline gives CDR1 SGHNT, CDR2 YYREEE (reference sequence).

The chain uses TRBV18 and TRBJ2-7; 7 nucleotides match TRBD1. CDR3 length equals 13 residues. The germline V gene encodes CDR1 KGHSH and CDR2 LQKENI. The J segment lost 6 bases and the V segment lost 3 bases, leaving 5 bases of the junction unmatched. The CDR3 reads CASSPPGTVEQYF. Written as DNA, the CDR3 is TGTGCCAGCTCACCGCCCGGGACAGTCGAGCAGTACTTC.

The CDR3 loop is CASSDLDSIYGYTF. In nucleotides, the CDR3 is TGTGCCAGCAGTGACCTAGACTCTATCTATGGCTACACCTTC. The chain uses TRBV25-1 and TRBJ1-2; D gene ambiguous. The CDR3 has 14 residues. The ends were cut back, 3 bases at V and 4 bases at J, with 12 bases in the middle. CDR1 and CDR2 (germline): MGHDK, SYGVNS.

The chain is built from TRBV29-1 and TRBJ1-3, with D hard to call. Per the germline V gene, CDR1 is SQVTM and CDR2 is ANQGSEA. V lost 1 base and J 15 bases, leaving 16 bases between the germline ends. The CDR3 loop spans 12 amino acids. Written as DNA, the CDR3 is TGCAGCGTTGAAGTCGGTTCGGCCTATCAATATTTT. Translating it yields CSVEVGSAYQYF.

This clone was found a few times. The chain joins TRBV7-9 to TRBJ1-1; the match to TRBD1 covers 9 bases. Trimming at V came to 6 bases and at J to 6 bases, leaving 2 bases not matched to a gene. The germline V gene has CDR1 SEHNR and CDR2 FQNEAQ (reference sequence). CDR3 length: 12 amino acids. The CDR3 loop reads CASSDRGAEAFF. CDR3 nucleotide sequence: TGTGCCAGCAGTGACAGGGGGGCTGAAGCTTTCTTT. Drawing the rest from reference TRBV7-9 and TRBJ1-1, the complete variable domain is DTGVSQNPRHKITKRGQNVTFRCDPISEHNRLYWYRQTLGQGPEFLTYFQNEAQLEKSRLLSDRFSAERPKGSFSTLEIQRTEQGDSAMYLCASSDRGAEAFFGQGTRLTVV.